Listed here are 24 T cell receptor beta chains from one sample, sequenced in a study of cytomegalovirus exposure and HLA in healthy donors. TCRdb's table, derived via immunoSEQ multiplex PCR, lists solely in-frame clones and lacks some. The table records 210,000 or so clones, about 90% of them present only once. Sequenced sample: PBMCs. Receptors were obtained from a woman between 18 and 29 years old in good health and CMV-seronegative.

The rearrangement links TRBV27 to TRBJ1-1, with D possibly TRBD1 on 5 matching bases. Germline V gene sequence: CDR1 MNHEY, CDR2 SMNVEV (reference sequence). The CDR3 runs 14 residues. V shed 0 bases and J shed 6 bases, with 11 bases lying between them. This CDR3 reads CASSLSRGFSEAFF. The DNA of the CDR3 is TGTGCCAGCAGTTTATCACGGGGGTTCTCTGAAGCTTTCTTT.

The CDR3 DNA reads TGTGCCAGCAATAACAAAAGTAACACTGAAGCTTTCTTT. It translates to CASNNKSNTEAFF. The V and J genes are TRBV5-4 and TRBJ1-1; the D is unclear. Per germline, CDR1 SGHNT and CDR2 YYREEE (reference sequence). The CDR3 runs 13 residues. The V gene lost 6 bases and the J gene lost 2 bases, with 11 bases spanning the gap.

V and J are TRBV27 and TRBJ1-3, with D unclear. Germline-derived CDR1 and CDR2 are MNHEY and SMNVEV (reference sequence). V gave up 5 bases and J gave up 0 bases, with 11 bases separating them. The CDR3 is 15 residues long. The CDR3 nucleotides read TGTGCCAGCAGTATAACGGGGTACTCTGGAAACACCATATATTTT. Protein sequence: CASSITGYSGNTIYF.

The chain couples TRBV28 to TRBJ2-7; D ambiguous. The CDR3 has 11 residues. Looked up from germline, CDR1 is MDHEN and CDR2 is SYDVKM. Trimming took off 8 bases at V and 1 base at J, with 6 bases between the two ends. CDR3 loop: CASRRSYEQYF. The CDR3 coding sequence is TGTGCCAGCCGGCGGTCCTACGAGCAGTACTTC.

Note on this clone: Relative to the germline gene, one junction end is altered; a read error may explain this. The V and J genes are TRBV7-7 and TRBJ2-1; 12 nucleotides align to TRBD2. The CDR3 covers 15 residues. The germline gives CDR1 SSHAT, CDR2 FNYEAQ (reference sequence). DNA of the CDR3: TGTGCTAGCAGCTTAACTAGCGGGGGGTACAATGAGCAGTTCTTC. Amino acid sequence: CASSLTSGGYNEQFF.

This chain links TRBV7-9 with TRBJ2-7; D is perhaps TRBD2 (6 bases). Trimming stripped 5 bases from V and 5 bases from J, with 10 bases between. Germline CDR1 reads SEHNR; CDR2 reads FQNEAQ (reference sequence). The CDR3 loop spans 12 amino acids. DNA for the CDR3: TGTGCCAGCAGCGGGACTGGAGACGAGCAGTACTTC. This gives the protein CASSGTGDEQYF.

The rearrangement joins TRBV19 to TRBJ2-1, with a possible D match to TRBD1 (6 bases). Germline V lookup: CDR1 LNHDA, CDR2 SQIVND (reference sequence). Trimming removed 5 bases at V and 5 bases at J, with 16 bases between. The CDR3 is 15 amino acids. The CDR3 DNA sequence: TGTGCCAGTAGTTCCGACCCACGGACAGACAATGAGCAGTTCTTC. This gives the protein CASSSDPRTDNEQFF.

The CDR3 loop reads CASSVGDYNTEAFF. The CDR3 region has the DNA TGTGCCAGCAGCGTAGGAGATTACAACACTGAAGCTTTCTTT. The chain couples TRBV9 to TRBJ1-1; D is unresolved. The CDR3 runs 14 residues. V was trimmed by 0 bases and J by 2 bases, leaving 8 bases between them. The V gene's germline CDR1 is SGDLS and CDR2 YYNGEE.

The chain employs TRBV4-1 and TRBJ2-7, with unresolved D. The germline V gene has CDR1 MGHRA and CDR2 YSYEKL. The CDR3 contains 14 residues. V dropped 3 bases and J dropped 2 bases, with 11 bases sitting between them. The CDR3: CASSQSYQPYEQYF. In DNA, the CDR3 is TGCGCCAGCAGCCAGTCCTACCAACCCTACGAGCAGTACTTC.

The chain uses TRBV7-9 and TRBJ2-3; D unresolved. The CDR3 sequence is 12 residues long. V was trimmed by 5 bases and J by 0 bases, leaving 3 bases between them. Looked up from germline, CDR1 is SEHNR and CDR2 is FQNEAQ (reference sequence). DNA for the CDR3: TGTGCCAGCAGCACTAGCACAGATACGCAGTATTTT. It specifies CASSTSTDTQYF. Variable domain in full (rest from reference TRBV7-9 and TRBJ2-3): DTGVSQNPRHKITKRGQNVTFRCDPISEHNRLYWYRQTLGQGPEFLTYFQNEAQLEKSRLLSDRFSAERPKGSFSTLEIQRTEQGDSAMYLCASSTSTDTQYFGPGTRLTVL.

The chain couples TRBV5-6 to TRBJ2-2, with D possibly matching TRBD1 (5 bases). The germline CDR1 and CDR2 sequences are SGHDT and YYEEEE. Deletions cut 0 bases from V and 0 bases from J, with 9 bases between. CDR3 length: 16 amino acids. CDR3 protein: CASSLDHRTNTGELFF. CDR3 DNA sequence: TGTGCCAGCAGCTTGGATCACAGGACGAACACCGGGGAGCTGTTTTTT.

The chain joins TRBV6-5 to TRBJ1-1, with no clear D. Germline V gene sequence: CDR1 MNHEY, CDR2 SVGAGI. Trimming removed 11 bases from V and 1 base from J, with 14 bases in between. The CDR3 is 13 residues long. CDR3 sequence reads: CAVHVRANTEAFF. In nucleotides, the CDR3 is TGTGCCGTACACGTGAGGGCGAACACTGAAGCTTTCTTT.

The chain couples TRBV7-2 to TRBJ1-2, with 7 bases fitting TRBD1. Germline CDR1 is SGHTA and CDR2 is FQGNSA. This CDR3 region has 15 residues. V gave up 2 bases and J gave up 2 bases; unmatched junction bases: 5. In DNA form, the CDR3 reads TGTGCCAGCAGCTTAAAAGGGGGACAGAACTATGGCTACACCTTC. Translated, it gives CASSLKGGQNYGYTF.

The V and J genes are TRBV28 and TRBJ2-7; 8 nucleotides line up with TRBD2. Per germline, CDR1 MDHEN and CDR2 SYDVKM. This CDR3 spans 15 amino acids. The V gene end was trimmed by 3 bases and the J gene end by 4 bases; junction bases not matched to a gene: 8. The DNA of the CDR3 is TGTGCCAGCAGTTTGGGTGGCGGGAGGAGATACGAGCAGTACTTC. Its translation is CASSLGGGRRYEQYF. The full variable domain, rest sourced from reference TRBV28 and TRBJ2-7, is DVKVTQSSRYLVKRTGEKVFLECVQDMDHENMFWYRQDPGLGLRLIYFSYDVKMKEKGDIPEGYSVSREKKERFSLILESASTNQTSMYLCASSLGGGRRYEQYFGPGTRLTVT.

The chain combines TRBV6-5 with TRBJ2-3; perhaps TRBD2 as D (5 bases). CDR1 and CDR2 (germline): MNHEY, SVGAGI. V shed 7 bases and J shed 8 bases, with 13 bases lying between them. The CDR3 has 12 amino acids. Written as DNA, the CDR3 is TGTGCCAGCACCTCCGGACTCAGTACGCAGTATTTT. This translates into CASTSGLSTQYF.

The gene calls are TRBV27 and TRBJ2-1; the D gene is possibly TRBD2 (5 bases). The germline V gene encodes CDR1 MNHEY and CDR2 SMNVEV (reference sequence). The V end lost 8 bases, the J end lost 10 bases, and 15 bases lay between the germline ends. The CDR3 spans 12 residues. CDR3 sequence reads: CASGLIRGEQFF. The DNA of the CDR3 is TGTGCCAGCGGTCTAATTCGCGGGGAGCAGTTCTTC.

The sample holds one count of this clone. This chain joins TRBV27 and TRBJ2-2; 14 nucleotides match TRBD2. From germline, CDR1 is MNHEY and CDR2 SMNVEV (reference sequence). V shed 4 bases, J shed 7 bases, and the junction held 5 bases outside the gene matches. CDR3 size: 16 residues. The CDR3 region is CASSWGLAGAGGELFF. CDR3 nucleotides: TGTGCCAGCAGTTGGGGACTAGCGGGAGCGGGCGGGGAGCTGTTTTTT.

The V call is TRBV7-9, the J call TRBJ2-7, with 9 bases that match TRBD1. CDR1 is SEHNR, CDR2 FQNEAQ, per germline (reference sequence). CDR3 length equals 17 residues. V lost 1 base and J lost 1; bases outside the gene matches: 8. CDR3: CASSLDRGRSGSYEQYF. CDR3 nucleotide sequence: TGTGCCAGCAGCTTAGACAGGGGGCGAAGTGGATCCTACGAGCAGTACTTC.

The chain recombines TRBV15 with TRBJ2-1; 8 bases fit TRBD2. The V gene end was trimmed by 1 base and the J gene end by 7 bases; junction bases not matched to a gene: 18. The CDR3 is 19 amino acids. The germline V gene has CDR1 LNHNV and CDR2 YYDKDF (reference sequence). Here the CDR3 DNA reads TGTGCCACCAGCAGAGCCACCCGCCCACTAGCGGACACATGGAATGAGCAGTTCTTC. This translates into CATSRATRPLADTWNEQFF.

The gene calls are TRBV18 and TRBJ2-1; D unclear. Germline assignment: CDR1 KGHSH and CDR2 LQKENI. V lost 2 bases, J lost 5 bases, and 4 bases lay in between. The CDR3 runs to 12 residues. The DNA for the CDR3 is TGTGCCAGCTCACCAACTGACAATGAGCAGTTCTTC. This translates into CASSPTDNEQFF.

This chain uses TRBV29-1 with TRBJ2-3; TRBD2 matches at 10 bases. Germline V gives CDR1 SQVTM, CDR2 ANQGSEA. CDR3 size: 17 residues. V gave up 0 bases and J gave up 2 bases; unmatched junction bases: 8. CDR3 region: CSVEDSKTSGSTDTQYF. Here the CDR3 DNA reads TGCAGCGTTGAAGACTCTAAGACTAGCGGGTCCACAGATACGCAGTATTTT.

The J gene is TRBJ1-1, the V gene TRBV6-1; 8 bases are shared with TRBD1. Per the germline V gene, CDR1 is MNHNS and CDR2 is SASEGT. The CDR3 has 20 amino acids. With V trimmed by 4 bases and J by 0 bases, 19 bases remained unmatched. The CDR3 sequence: CASSGRPKARDRIMNTEAFF. CDR3 in DNA: TGTGCCAGCAGTGGAAGACCCAAGGCCCGGGACAGGATCATGAACACTGAAGCTTTCTTT.

This chain connects TRBV27 to TRBJ2-5; 7 bases align to TRBD2. Germline assignment: CDR1 MNHEY and CDR2 SMNVEV (reference sequence). The CDR3 extends over 14 amino acids. J was trimmed by 2 bases and V by 6 bases; bases with no gene match: 6. This CDR3 is CASRRLAQQETQYF. CDR3 DNA: TGTGCCAGCAGGCGACTAGCACAACAAGAGACCCAGTACTTC.

In this sample, this clone turned up once. The chain uses TRBV4-3 and TRBJ1-2; unclear D gene. The germline CDR1 and CDR2 sequences are LGHNA and YSLEER. Trimming pared 4 bases from V and 4 bases from J, leaving 7 bases between. This CDR3 comprises 12 residues. CDR3 sequence: CASSRGSYGYTF. As DNA, the CDR3 is TGCGCCAGCAGCCGCGGTAGCTATGGCTACACCTTC.